This T cell receptor (beta chain) stems from a study of T cells in Graves' hyperthyroidism and ophthalmopathy. Patients were excluded for uncontrolled infection, other autoimmune disease, pregnancy or lactation. Researchers took RNA transcripts and amplified the TCR beta CDR3 regions from them. The study used the HTBI primer set for a first-round RT-PCR of the TCR CDR3. Via MiXCR, TCRdb re-called the multiplex PCR reads, giving one row per CDR3 protein. Among some 650,000 distinct CDR3 sequences listed, around 15% were seen once. This clonotype was detected many times. The material sequenced was blood. The TCR originated in a woman aged 40 to 49 with Graves' ophthalmopathy.

CDR3 residues: CASSSPPVSGRTSGTQYF. The CDR3 DNA is TGTGCCAGCAGCTCCCCCCCGGTTAGCGGGAGAACAAGTGGGACCCAGTACTTC. The V call is TRBV11-2, the J call TRBJ2-5; 9 nucleotides match TRBD2. CDR1 and CDR2 (germline): SGHAT, FQNNGV. This CDR3 contains 18 residues. The trim removed 4 bases at V and 7 bases at J, leaving 19 bases unmatched.